Given below is one T cell receptor (beta chain) in context. The repertoire was sequenced with immunoSEQ multiplex PCR; TCRdb's copy has only in-frame clones and lacks some. Here the sample spans approximately 100,000 clones, roughly two thirds being singletons. These data come from a study of shared clonotypes between healthy human individuals. This TCR came from a man aged 30 to 45 in good health. Sample: memory CD8+ T cells sorted from blood. Specified subset: CD45RO+ cells pooled with CCR7-negative TemRA cells.

CDR3: CASSTRWSERGAFF. In nucleotides, the CDR3 is TGTGCCAGTAGTACCCGGTGGTCAGAGCGAGGAGCTTTCTTT. V and J are TRBV19 and TRBJ1-1; D not certain. From germline, CDR1 is LNHDA and CDR2 SQIVND (reference sequence). The CDR3 loop spans 14 amino acids. V lost 4 bases and J 10 bases, leaving 19 bases between the germline ends. Full variable domain (rest looked up from reference TRBV19 and TRBJ1-1): DGGITQSPKYLFRKEGQNVTLSCEQNLNHDAMYWYRQDPGQGLRLIYYSQIVNDFQKGDIAEGYSVSREKKESFPLTVTSAQKNPTAFYLCASSTRWSERGAFFGQGTRLTVV.